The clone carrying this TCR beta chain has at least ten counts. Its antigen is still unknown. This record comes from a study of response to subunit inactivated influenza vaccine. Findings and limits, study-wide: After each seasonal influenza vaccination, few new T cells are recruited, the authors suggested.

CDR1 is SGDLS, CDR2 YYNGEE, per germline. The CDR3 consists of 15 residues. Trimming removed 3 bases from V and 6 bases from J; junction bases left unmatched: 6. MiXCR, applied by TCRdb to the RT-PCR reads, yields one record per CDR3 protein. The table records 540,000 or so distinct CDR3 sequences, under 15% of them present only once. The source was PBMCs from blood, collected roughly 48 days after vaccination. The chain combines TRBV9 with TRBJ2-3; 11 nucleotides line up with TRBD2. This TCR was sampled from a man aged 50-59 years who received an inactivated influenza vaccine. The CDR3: CASSATSGRSDTQYF. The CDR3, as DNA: TGTGCCAGCAGCGCAACTAGCGGGAGATCGGATACGCAGTATTTT.